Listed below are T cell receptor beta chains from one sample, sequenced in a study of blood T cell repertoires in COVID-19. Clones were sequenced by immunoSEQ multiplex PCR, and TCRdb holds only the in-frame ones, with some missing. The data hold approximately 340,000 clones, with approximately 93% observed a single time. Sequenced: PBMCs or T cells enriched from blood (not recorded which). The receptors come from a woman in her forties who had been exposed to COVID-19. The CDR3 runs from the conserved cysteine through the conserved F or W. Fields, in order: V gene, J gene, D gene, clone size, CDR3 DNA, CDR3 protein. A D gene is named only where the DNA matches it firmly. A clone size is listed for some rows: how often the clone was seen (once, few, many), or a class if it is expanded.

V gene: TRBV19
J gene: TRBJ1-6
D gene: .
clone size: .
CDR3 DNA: TGTGCCAGTAACGGACAGACTAATTCACCCCTCCACTTT
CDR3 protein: CASNGQTNSPLHF

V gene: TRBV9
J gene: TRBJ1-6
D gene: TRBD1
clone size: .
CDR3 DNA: TGTGCCAGCAGCACAACGGGACAGTTTAATTCACCCCTCCACTTT
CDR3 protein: CASSTTGQFNSPLHF

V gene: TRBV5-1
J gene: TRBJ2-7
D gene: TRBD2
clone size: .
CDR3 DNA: TGCGCCAGCAGGAGGACTAGCGGAGTCTACGAGCAGTACTTC
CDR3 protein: CASRRTSGVYEQYF

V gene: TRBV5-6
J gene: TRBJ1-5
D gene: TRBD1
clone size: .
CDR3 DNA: TGTGCCAGCAGCTTACAACAGGGGTTAGGTAGCAATCAGCCCCAGCATTTT
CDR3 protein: CASSLQQGLGSNQPQHF

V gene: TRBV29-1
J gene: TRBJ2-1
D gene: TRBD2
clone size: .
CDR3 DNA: TGCAGCGTTGCTGCGGGACTAAACAATGAGCAGTTCTTC
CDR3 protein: CSVAAGLNNEQFF

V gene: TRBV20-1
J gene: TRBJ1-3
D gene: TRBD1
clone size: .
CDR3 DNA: TGCAGTGCTAGTTCACAGGGGAAAAGAGGAAACACCATATATTTT
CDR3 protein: CSASSQGKRGNTIYF

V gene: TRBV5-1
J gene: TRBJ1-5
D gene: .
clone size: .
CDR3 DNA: TGCGCCAGCAGTCCAGGTGGGTATCAGCCCCAGCATTTT
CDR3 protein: CASSPGGYQPQHF

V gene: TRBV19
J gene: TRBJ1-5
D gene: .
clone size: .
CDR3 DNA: TGTGCCAGTAGTTCGTCGTCAGGATTACAGCCCCAGCATTTT
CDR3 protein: CASSSSSGLQPQHF

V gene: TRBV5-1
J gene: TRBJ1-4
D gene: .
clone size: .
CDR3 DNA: TGCGCCAGCAGCTTGGAATCCGGGGTTGGAGAAAAACTGTTTTTT
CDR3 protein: CASSLESGVGEKLFF

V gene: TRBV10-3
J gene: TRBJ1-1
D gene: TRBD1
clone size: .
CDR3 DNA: TGTGCCATCAGGGGGGACAGGGAGACTGAAGCTTTCTTT
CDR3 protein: CAIRGDRETEAFF

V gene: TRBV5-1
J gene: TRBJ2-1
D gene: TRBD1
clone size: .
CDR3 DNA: TGCGCCAGCAGCTACCATGCCGGGACAGGTACCTACAATGAGCAGTTCTTC
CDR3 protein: CASSYHAGTGTYNEQFF

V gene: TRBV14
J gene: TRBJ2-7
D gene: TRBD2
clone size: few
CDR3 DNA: TGTGCCAGCAGCCGGGGGACTAGCGTGGCCTACGAGCAGTACTTC
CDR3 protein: CASSRGTSVAYEQYF

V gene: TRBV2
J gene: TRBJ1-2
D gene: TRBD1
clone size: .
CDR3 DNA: TGTGCCAGCAGTGAATGGACAGGGGTGAACTATGGCTACACCTTC
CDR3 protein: CASSEWTGVNYGYTF

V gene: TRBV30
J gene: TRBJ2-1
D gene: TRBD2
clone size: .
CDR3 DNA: TGTGCCTGGGGCGGAGAAAGCGGGAGGGCCAGAGAGCAGTTCTTC
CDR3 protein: CAWGGESGRAREQFF

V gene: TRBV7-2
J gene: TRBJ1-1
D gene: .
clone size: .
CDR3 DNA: TGTGCCAGCAGCCAAGGGGAGGGTTGGGCCACTGAAGCTTTCTTT
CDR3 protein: CASSQGEGWATEAFF

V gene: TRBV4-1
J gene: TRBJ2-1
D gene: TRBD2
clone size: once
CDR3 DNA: TGCGCCAGCAGCCAAGATGTATCAGCGGGGCAGAGCTACAATGAGCAGTTCTTC
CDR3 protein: CASSQDVSAGQSYNEQFF

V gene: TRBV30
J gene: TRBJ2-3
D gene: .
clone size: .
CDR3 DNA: TGTGCCTGGAGTTTCGGTGTCGGGCAGTATTTT
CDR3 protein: CAWSFGVGQYF

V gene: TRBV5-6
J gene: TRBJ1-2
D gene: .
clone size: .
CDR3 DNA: TGTGCCTCTTTCGGGCAGGGCTCAGGCTACACCTTC
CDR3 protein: CASFGQGSGYTF

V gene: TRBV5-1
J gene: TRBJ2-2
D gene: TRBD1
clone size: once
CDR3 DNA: TGCGCCAGCAGCTTGGCAGGGACAGGTAGCACCGGGGAGCTGTTTTTT
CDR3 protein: CASSLAGTGSTGELFF

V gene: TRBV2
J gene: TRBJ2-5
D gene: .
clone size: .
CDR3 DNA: TGTGCCAGCAGTGGGGACAATCTCGAGACCCAGTACTTC
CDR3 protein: CASSGDNLETQYF

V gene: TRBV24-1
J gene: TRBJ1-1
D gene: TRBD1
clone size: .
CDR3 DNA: TGTGCCACCAGTGATTCGGGACAGTCTATTACTGAAGCTTTCTTT
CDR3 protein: CATSDSGQSITEAFF

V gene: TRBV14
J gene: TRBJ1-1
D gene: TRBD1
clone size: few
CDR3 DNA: TGTGCCAGCAGCCGCCTTACAGGGGGCGAGGGTGAAGCTTTCTTT
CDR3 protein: CASSRLTGGEGEAFF

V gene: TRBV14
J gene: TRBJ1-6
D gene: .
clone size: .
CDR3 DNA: TGTGCCAGCAGCCAAGAAGGGGCCGGAGCTTCACCCCTCCACTTT
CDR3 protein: CASSQEGAGASPLHF